This T cell receptor beta chain was sequenced during a study of shared clonotypes between healthy human individuals. How the authors handled the data: ImmunoSEQ only sent back junction sequences with no quality scores, so filtering was done differently. Profiled with immunoSEQ multiplex PCR; TCRdb holds only in-frame clones, not every one. V, J and clone size were drawn from that table, and D and trimming were deduced from the DNA. The sample yields roughly 490,000 clones, roughly 85% seen once. HIV-negative, healthy adults without recent acute infections or vaccinations were the donors. The unsorted samples had roughly 86 million PBMCs used for genomic DNA. The CDR3 sequence is 13 residues long. The V gene's germline CDR1 is SQVTM and CDR2 ANQGSEA. V shed 7 bases, J shed 7 bases, and the junction held 10 bases outside the gene matches.

Sequencing used PBMCs. The rearrangement links TRBV29-1 to TRBJ2-4; 7 bases line up with TRBD1. The sequence was collected from a woman in her thirties or forties in good health. Some clones in this sample may be carry-over from other donors' samples. CDR3 sequence: CSARGQSRNIQYF. CDR3 DNA: TGCAGCGCCCGGGGACAGTCACGCAACATTCAGTACTTC.